Shown below are 5 T cell receptor beta chains from a single sample sequenced in a study of T-cell memory formation after mild COVID-19. Via MiXCR, TCRdb re-called the 5' RACE reads, giving one row per CDR3 protein. The sample records 65,000 to 90,000 distinct CDR3 sequences, about 15% being singletons. Sequencing was done on a sample of PBMCs or a T cell subset sorted from them (not recorded which). All receptors derive from an adult woman who had mild COVID-19 (a few samples of this study predate the infection). Cell type and time point are not known.

The V call is TRBV25-1, the J call TRBJ1-1; D gene unclear. V was clipped by 7 bases and J by 4 bases, with 19 bases between them. The CDR3 spans 15 residues. Germline assignment: CDR1 MGHDK and CDR2 SYGVNS. This CDR3 is CASTMGNYLGTEAFF. CDR3 DNA: TGTGCCAGCACTATGGGGAACTACTTGGGCACTGAAGCTTTCTTT.

This chain joins TRBV4-3 and TRBJ2-7; 9 bases are shared with TRBD1. This CDR3 is 16 amino acids long. Per germline, CDR1 LGHNA and CDR2 YSLEER. V shed 0 bases and J 3 bases; nucleotides not matched to a gene: 6. The chain's CDR3 is CASSQDGTGRSYEQYF. The CDR3 nucleotides read TGCGCCAGCAGCCAAGATGGGACAGGGAGGAGCTACGAGCAGTACTTC.

This clonotype was seen a few times. This rearrangement joins TRBV7-9 to TRBJ2-3, with 8 positions matching TRBD1. The CDR3 consists of 15 residues. Trimming removed 4 bases from V and 2 bases from J; junction bases left unmatched: 5. Germline CDR1 and CDR2: SEHNR and FQNEAQ (reference sequence). CDR3 sequence: CASSSRTGTTDTQYF. CDR3 DNA: TGTGCCAGCAGCTCGAGGACAGGGACCACAGATACGCAGTATTTT.

V and J are TRBV5-1 and TRBJ2-7; possible D gene TRBD1, 8 bases. V lost 0 bases, J lost 1 base, and 26 bases lay in between. Looked up from germline, CDR1 is SGHRS and CDR2 is YFSETQ. This CDR3 contains 20 residues. The CDR3 nucleotides read TGCGCCAGCAGCTTGGGGGGGGGCGCTGGACAGGGCCTAGCTTCCTACGAGCAGTACTTC. Amino acid sequence: CASSLGGGAGQGLASYEQYF.

This chain joins TRBV7-9 and TRBJ2-1; 8 nucleotides align to TRBD1. The CDR3 runs 13 residues. The germline gives CDR1 SEHNR, CDR2 FQNEAQ (reference sequence). The V and J ends lost 5 bases and 13 bases, in that order; junction bases with no gene match: 10. In nucleotides, the CDR3 is TGTGCCAGCAGCCAAAAGGACAGGGTCGATCAGTTCTTC. Amino acids: CASSQKDRVDQFF.